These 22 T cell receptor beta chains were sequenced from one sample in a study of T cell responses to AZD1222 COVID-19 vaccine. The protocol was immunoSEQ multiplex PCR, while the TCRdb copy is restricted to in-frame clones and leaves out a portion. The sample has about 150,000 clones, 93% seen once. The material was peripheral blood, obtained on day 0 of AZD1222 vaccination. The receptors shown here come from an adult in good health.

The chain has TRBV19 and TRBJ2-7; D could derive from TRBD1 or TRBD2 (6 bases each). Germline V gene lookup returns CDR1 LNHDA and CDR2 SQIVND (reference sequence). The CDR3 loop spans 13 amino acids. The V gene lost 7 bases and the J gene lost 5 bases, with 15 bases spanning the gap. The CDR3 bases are TGTGCCAGTACCCGGGGAAGGGGGGACGAGCAGTACTTC. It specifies CASTRGRGDEQYF.

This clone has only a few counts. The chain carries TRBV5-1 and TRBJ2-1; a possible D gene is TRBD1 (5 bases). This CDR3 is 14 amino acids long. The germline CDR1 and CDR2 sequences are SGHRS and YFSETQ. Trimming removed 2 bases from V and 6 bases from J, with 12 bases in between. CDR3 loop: CASSFQDTANEQFF. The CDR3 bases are TGCGCCAGCAGCTTTCAGGACACGGCCAATGAGCAGTTCTTC.

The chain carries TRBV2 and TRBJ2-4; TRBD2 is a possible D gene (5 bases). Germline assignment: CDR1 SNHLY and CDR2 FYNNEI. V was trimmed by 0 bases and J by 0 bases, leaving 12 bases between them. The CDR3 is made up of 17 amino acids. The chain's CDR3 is CASSEAEAQLAKNIQYF. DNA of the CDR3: TGTGCCAGCAGTGAAGCGGAGGCTCAATTAGCCAAAAACATTCAGTACTTC.

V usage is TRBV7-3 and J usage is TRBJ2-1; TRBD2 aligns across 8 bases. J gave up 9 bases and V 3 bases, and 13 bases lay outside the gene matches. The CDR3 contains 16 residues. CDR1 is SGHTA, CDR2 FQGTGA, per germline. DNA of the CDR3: TGTGCCAGCAGCTTCGCTAGCGGGCCCGGGTACGGTGAGCAGTTCTTC. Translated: CASSFASGPGYGEQFF.

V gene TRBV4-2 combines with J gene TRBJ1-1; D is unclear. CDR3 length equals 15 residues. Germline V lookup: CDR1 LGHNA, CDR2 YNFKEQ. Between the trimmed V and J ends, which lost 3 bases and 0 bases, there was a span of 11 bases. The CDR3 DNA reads TGTGCCAGCAGCCAGGATTTTCTAATGAACACTGAAGCTTTCTTT. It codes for CASSQDFLMNTEAFF.

This chain's CDR3 is CATSTGQVSTGANVLTF. The CDR3 DNA sequence: TGTGCCACCAGCACGGGACAGGTCTCCACTGGGGCCAACGTCCTGACTTTC. V and J are TRBV15 and TRBJ2-6; 8 bases line up with TRBD1. Germline CDR1 LNHNV, CDR2 YYDKDF (reference sequence). Trimming at V came to 4 bases and at J to 2 bases, leaving 7 bases not matched to a gene. The CDR3 spans 17 residues.

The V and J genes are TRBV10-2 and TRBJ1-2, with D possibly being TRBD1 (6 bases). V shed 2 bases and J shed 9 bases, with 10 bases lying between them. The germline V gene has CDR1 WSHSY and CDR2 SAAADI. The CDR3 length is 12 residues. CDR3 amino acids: CASSEGQRSYTF. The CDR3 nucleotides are TGCGCCAGCAGTGAGGGACAGCGGAGCTACACCTTC.

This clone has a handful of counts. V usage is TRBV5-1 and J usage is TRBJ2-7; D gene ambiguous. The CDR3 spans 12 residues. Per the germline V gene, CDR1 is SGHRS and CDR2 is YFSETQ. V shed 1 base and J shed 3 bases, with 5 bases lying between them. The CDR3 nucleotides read TGCGCCAGCAGCTTGACAGACTACGAGCAGTACTTC. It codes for CASSLTDYEQYF.

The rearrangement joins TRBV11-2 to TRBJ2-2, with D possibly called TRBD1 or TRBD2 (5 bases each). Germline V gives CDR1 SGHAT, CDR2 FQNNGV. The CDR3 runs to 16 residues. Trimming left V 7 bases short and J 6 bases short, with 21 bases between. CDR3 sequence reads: CASTAAGPLGAGELFF. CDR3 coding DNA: TGTGCCAGCACCGCCGCGGGCCCTCTAGGGGCCGGGGAGCTGTTTTTT. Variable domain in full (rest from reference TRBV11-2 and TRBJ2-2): EAGVAQSPRYKIIEKRQSVAFWCNPISGHATLYWYQQILGQGPKLLIQFQNNGVVDDSQLPKDRFSAERLKGVDSTLKIQPAKLEDSAVYLCASTAAGPLGAGELFFGEGSRLTVL.

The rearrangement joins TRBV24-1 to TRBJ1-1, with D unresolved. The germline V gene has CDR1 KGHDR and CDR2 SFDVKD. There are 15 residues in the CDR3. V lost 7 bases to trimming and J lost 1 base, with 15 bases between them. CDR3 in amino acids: CATSDARNRNTEAFF. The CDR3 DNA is TGTGCCACCAGCGACGCTAGGAACAGGAACACTGAAGCTTTCTTT.

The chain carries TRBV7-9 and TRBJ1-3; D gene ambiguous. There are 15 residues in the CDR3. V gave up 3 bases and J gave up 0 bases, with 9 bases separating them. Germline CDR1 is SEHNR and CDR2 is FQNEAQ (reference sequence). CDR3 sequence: CASSFSDYSGNTIYF. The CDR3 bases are TGTGCCAGCAGCTTCAGTGACTACTCTGGAAACACCATATATTTT.

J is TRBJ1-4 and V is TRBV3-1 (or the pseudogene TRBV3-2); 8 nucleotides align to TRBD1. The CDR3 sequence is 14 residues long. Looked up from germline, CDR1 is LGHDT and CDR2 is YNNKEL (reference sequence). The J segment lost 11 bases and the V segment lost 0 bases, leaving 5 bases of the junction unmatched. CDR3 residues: CASSQDAGGGKLFF. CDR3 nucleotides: TGTGCCAGCAGCCAAGATGCAGGGGGCGGGAAACTGTTTTTT.

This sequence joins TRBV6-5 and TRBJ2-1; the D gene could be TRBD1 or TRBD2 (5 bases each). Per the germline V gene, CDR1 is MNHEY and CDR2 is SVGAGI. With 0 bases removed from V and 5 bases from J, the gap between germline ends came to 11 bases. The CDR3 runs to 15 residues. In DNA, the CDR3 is TGTGCCAGCAGTTACTCGAGTGGGGACCACAATGAGCAGTTCTTC. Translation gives CASSYSSGDHNEQFF.

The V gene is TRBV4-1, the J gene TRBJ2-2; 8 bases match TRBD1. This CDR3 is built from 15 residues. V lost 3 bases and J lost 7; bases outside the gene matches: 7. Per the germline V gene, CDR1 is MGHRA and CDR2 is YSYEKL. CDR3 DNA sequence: TGCGCCAGCAGCCATGAAGGACAGGGTCACGGGGAGCTGTTTTTT. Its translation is CASSHEGQGHGELFF.

The CDR3 spells CASNGGRSNTGELFF. The CDR3 nucleotides are TGTGCCAGTAATGGGGGGCGGTCGAACACCGGGGAGCTGTTTTTT. The chain is built from TRBV19 and TRBJ2-2; perhaps D is TRBD1 or TRBD2 (6 bases each). Germline V gene lookup returns CDR1 LNHDA and CDR2 SQIVND (reference sequence). The germline V and J ends were trimmed by 7 bases and 0 bases, with 12 bases remaining between them. CDR3 length: 15 amino acids.

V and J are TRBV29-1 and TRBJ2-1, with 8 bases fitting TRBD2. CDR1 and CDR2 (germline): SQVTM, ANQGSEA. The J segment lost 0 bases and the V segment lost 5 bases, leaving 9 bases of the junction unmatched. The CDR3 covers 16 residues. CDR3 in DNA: TGCAGCGTTCGTTTCGAGCGGGAGAACTCCTACAATGAGCAGTTCTTC. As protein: CSVRFERENSYNEQFF.

CDR3 sequence: CASSSDREGGEQYF. The CDR3 nucleotides are TGTGCCAGCAGCAGCGACAGGGAAGGAGGGGAGCAGTACTTC. The chain couples TRBV2 to TRBJ2-7; possibly TRBD1 for D (7 bases). The V gene lost 6 bases and the J gene lost 7 bases, with 19 bases spanning the gap. This CDR3 has 14 amino acids. The V gene's germline CDR1 is SNHLY and CDR2 FYNNEI.

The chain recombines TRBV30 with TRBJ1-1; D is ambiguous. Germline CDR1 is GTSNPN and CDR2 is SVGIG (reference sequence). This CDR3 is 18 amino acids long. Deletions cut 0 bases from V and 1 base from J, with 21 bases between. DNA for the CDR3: TGTGCCTGGAGTGTAGGTATTCTCGTTACAGAAAAGAACACTGAAGCTTTCTTT. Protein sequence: CAWSVGILVTEKNTEAFF.

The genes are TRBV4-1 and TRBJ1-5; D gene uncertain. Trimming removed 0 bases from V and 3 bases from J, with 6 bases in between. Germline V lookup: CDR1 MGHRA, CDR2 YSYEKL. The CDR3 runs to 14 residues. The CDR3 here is CASSQDRTNQPQHF. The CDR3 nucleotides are TGCGCCAGCAGCCAAGACAGAACCAATCAGCCCCAGCATTTT.

CDR3 region: CASSPDRESSYNEQFF. The CDR3 coding sequence is TGTGCCAGCAGCCCCGACAGGGAAAGCTCCTACAATGAGCAGTTCTTC. This chain joins TRBV5-8 and TRBJ2-1, with 7 positions matching TRBD1. Germline loops: CDR1 SGHTS, CDR2 YDEGEE. The CDR3 totals 16 residues. The V gene end was trimmed by 4 bases and the J gene end by 0 bases; junction bases not matched to a gene: 7.

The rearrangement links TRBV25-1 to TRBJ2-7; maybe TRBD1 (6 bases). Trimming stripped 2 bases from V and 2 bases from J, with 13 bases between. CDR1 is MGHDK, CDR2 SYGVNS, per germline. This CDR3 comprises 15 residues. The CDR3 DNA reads TGTGCCAGCAGTGAAGCGGGCAGGGGCGCCTACGAGCAGTACTTC. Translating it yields CASSEAGRGAYEQYF.

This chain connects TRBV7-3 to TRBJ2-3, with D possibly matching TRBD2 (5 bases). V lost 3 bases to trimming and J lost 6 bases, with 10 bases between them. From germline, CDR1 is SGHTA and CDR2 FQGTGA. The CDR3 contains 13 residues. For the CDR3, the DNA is TGTGCCAGCAGCTTCAGCGGTGGGGATACGCAGTATTTT. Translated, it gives CASSFSGGDTQYF.